The 18 T cell receptor beta chains reported below all come from one sample, sequenced in a study of T cell responses to AZD1222 COVID-19 vaccine. Produced via immunoSEQ multiplex PCR; TCRdb's table is partial and in-frame only. The table includes tens of thousands of clones, over 80% detected once. Sequencing used peripheral blood, obtained 28 days after the second dose of the MenACWY control vaccine. Receptors were obtained from an adult who received the MenACWY meningococcal vaccine as a control.

The chain joins TRBV10-3 to TRBJ2-2; maybe TRBD2 (6 bases). The V end was cut by 3 bases, the J end by 5 bases, with 16 bases between. CDR1 and CDR2 from the germline V gene are ENHRY and SYGVKD. There are 16 residues in the CDR3. The DNA for the CDR3 is TGTGCCATCAGTGATCCCGGGGGACCCATAACCGGGGAGCTGTTTTTT. This translates into CAISDPGGPITGELFF.

J is TRBJ2-2 and V is TRBV13; 7 bases are a match to TRBD2. CDR1 is PRHDT and CDR2 is FYEKMQ in the germline V gene (reference sequence). The CDR3 spans 18 residues. V shed 6 bases and J 3 bases; nucleotides not matched to a gene: 16. CDR3 nucleotides: TGTGCCAGCAGTGCCCGATTGATGGCGGGAGACCACACCGGGGAGCTGTTTTTT. This encodes CASSARLMAGDHTGELFF.

The rearrangement uses TRBV30 and TRBJ1-5; D might be TRBD1 (5 bases). V lost 3 bases, J lost 9 bases, and 15 bases lay in between. There are 13 residues in the CDR3. Germline V lookup: CDR1 GTSNPN, CDR2 SVGIG (reference sequence). The CDR3 loop is CAWRPTGSGPQHF. For the CDR3, the DNA is TGTGCCTGGAGGCCCACAGGCTCGGGGCCCCAGCATTTT.

The gene calls are TRBV5-6 and TRBJ2-2; the D is unclear. CDR3 length: 12 residues. V lost 1 base, J lost 5 bases, and 3 bases lay in between. CDR1 is SGHDT, CDR2 YYEEEE, per germline. DNA of the CDR3: TGTGCCAGCAGCTTGTATACCGGGGAGCTGTTTTTT. Its translation: CASSLYTGELFF.

This chain uses TRBV4-3 with TRBJ2-3, with D tentatively TRBD1 (5 bases). CDR3 length: 17 residues. Trimming pared 0 bases from V and 2 bases from J, leaving 15 bases between. Germline assignment: CDR1 LGHNA and CDR2 YSLEER. The CDR3 region has the DNA TGCGCCAGCAGCCAAGAGGGGCCAGACCGGCCCACAGATACGCAGTATTTT. This sequence encodes CASSQEGPDRPTDTQYF.

The chain has TRBV4-3 and TRBJ1-4; no clear D. There are 12 residues in the CDR3. With 2 bases removed from V and 8 bases from J, the gap between germline ends came to 6 bases. Germline V gene lookup returns CDR1 LGHNA and CDR2 YSLEER. CDR3 coding DNA: TGCGCCAGCAGCCAAACGGGAGAAAAACTGTTTTTT. Its protein product is CASSQTGEKLFF.

This clone has a handful of counts. This chain connects TRBV6-4 to TRBJ2-5; D remains unclear. Trimming stripped 6 bases from V and 5 bases from J, with 19 bases between. Germline-derived CDR1 and CDR2 are MRHNA and SNTAGT. This CDR3 has 15 residues. CDR3 nucleotide sequence: TGTGCCAGCAGCCCACCGAATTTGAGCGACGAGACCCAGTACTTC. As protein: CASSPPNLSDETQYF.

CDR3 DNA: TGTGCCAGCAGCCCCCCCCGGGACAGGGAAGGAAGAAAGTACTTC. Amino acids: CASSPPRDREGRKYF. V usage is TRBV6-6 and J usage is TRBJ2-7; TRBD1 agrees at 9 bases. Germline V gene sequence: CDR1 MNHNY, CDR2 SVGAGI (reference sequence). The CDR3 is 15 amino acids. The J segment lost 11 bases and the V segment lost 6 bases, leaving 17 bases of the junction unmatched.

This chain uses TRBV7-9 with TRBJ1-2, with 10 bases matching TRBD1. The CDR3 covers 14 residues. Germline V gene data show CDR1 as SEHNR and CDR2 as FQNEAQ (reference sequence). The V and J ends lost 5 bases and 5 bases, in that order; junction bases with no gene match: 5. The CDR3 nucleotides read TGTGCCAGCAGCCGAGGGACAGGGGAGTATGGCTACACCTTC. Its protein is CASSRGTGEYGYTF. The whole variable domain, filled in from reference TRBV7-9 and TRBJ1-2, reads DTGVSQNPRHKITKRGQNVTFRCDPISEHNRLYWYRQTLGQGPEFLTYFQNEAQLEKSRLLSDRFSAERPKGSFSTLEIQRTEQGDSAMYLCASSRGTGEYGYTFGSGTRLTVV.

This rearrangement joins TRBV6-2 or TRBV6-3 to TRBJ1-1; D unclear. The CDR3 extends over 11 amino acids. The germline V and J ends were trimmed by 5 bases and 0 bases, with 1 base remaining between them. Germline V gives CDR1 MNHEY, CDR2 SVGEGT. The CDR3 nucleotides read TGTGCCAGCAGTATGAACACTGAAGCTTTCTTT. Translating it yields CASSMNTEAFF.

V and J are TRBV6-1 and TRBJ1-2, with no clear D. From germline, CDR1 is MNHNS and CDR2 SASEGT. Trimming took 2 bases from V and 3 from J, leaving 10 bases between them. This CDR3 has 14 amino acids. The CDR3 sequence: CASSEPPNDYGYTF. Written as DNA, the CDR3 is TGTGCCAGCAGTGAACCCCCCAACGACTATGGCTACACCTTC.

The chain carries TRBV30 and TRBJ2-7, with TRBD1 identical over 9 bases. Trimming cost V 5 bases and J 3 bases; bases outside gene matches: 5. The V gene's germline CDR1 is GTSNPN and CDR2 SVGIG (reference sequence). The CDR3 is 13 amino acids. The CDR3 sequence is CAWGQGQGYEQYF. As DNA, the CDR3 is TGTGCCTGGGGACAGGGACAGGGCTACGAGCAGTACTTC.

V usage is TRBV12-3 or TRBV12-4 and J usage is TRBJ1-5; D is uncertain. This CDR3 comprises 13 residues. V was trimmed by 3 bases and J by 1 base, leaving 4 bases between them. The CDR3 nucleotides read TGTGCCAGCAGTTTTTACAGCAATCAGCCCCAGCATTTT. Translated, it gives CASSFYSNQPQHF.

V is TRBV4-1 and J is TRBJ2-5, with TRBD2 as a possible D gene (5 bases). The V gene lost 6 bases and the J gene lost 4 bases, with 18 bases spanning the gap. Germline V lookup: CDR1 MGHRA, CDR2 YSYEKL. This CDR3 is built from 15 residues. The DNA for the CDR3 is TGCGCCAGCAGTCAAACCTTAGTAGGAGGAGAGACCCAGTACTTC. Amino acids: CASSQTLVGGETQYF.

The chain couples TRBV6-2 or TRBV6-3 to TRBJ2-5; D possibly corresponds to TRBD2 (5 bases). The CDR3 extends over 14 amino acids. The V and J ends lost 4 bases and 5 bases respectively, with 14 bases between them. CDR1 is MNHEY and CDR2 is SVGEGT in the germline V gene. The CDR3 region is CASSSWGAVETQYF. Written as DNA, the CDR3 is TGTGCCAGCAGTTCTTGGGGAGCCGTCGAGACCCAGTACTTC.

The chain links TRBV7-8 to TRBJ2-4, with no clear D. The CDR3 totals 16 residues. Germline assignment: CDR1 SGHVS and CDR2 FQNEAQ. The germline V and J ends were trimmed by 0 bases and 0 bases, with 9 bases remaining between them. The DNA of the CDR3 is TGTGCCAGCAGCTTAGCCTCCTCGTTAGCCAAAAACATTCAGTACTTC. Translated, it gives CASSLASSLAKNIQYF.

This clone was observed a handful of times. The chain is built from TRBV6-4 and TRBJ2-2, with 10 nucleotides matching TRBD2. The CDR3 length is 16 residues. Trimming at V came to 3 bases and at J to 7 bases, leaving 8 bases not matched to a gene. CDR1 is MRHNA and CDR2 is SNTAGT in the germline V gene. The CDR3 loop reads CASSEASGSAVGELFF. The CDR3 region has the DNA TGTGCCAGCAGTGAGGCTAGCGGGAGCGCGGTCGGGGAGCTGTTTTTT.

This chain links TRBV6-5 with TRBJ1-1, with D unclear. Germline values: CDR1 MNHEY, CDR2 SVGAGI. The CDR3 sequence is 15 residues long. V lost 0 bases and J lost 10, with 18 bases in between. CDR3 protein: CASSYSATGGYSAFF. The CDR3 nucleotides read TGTGCCAGCAGTTACTCGGCAACCGGCGGGTATTCAGCTTTCTTT.